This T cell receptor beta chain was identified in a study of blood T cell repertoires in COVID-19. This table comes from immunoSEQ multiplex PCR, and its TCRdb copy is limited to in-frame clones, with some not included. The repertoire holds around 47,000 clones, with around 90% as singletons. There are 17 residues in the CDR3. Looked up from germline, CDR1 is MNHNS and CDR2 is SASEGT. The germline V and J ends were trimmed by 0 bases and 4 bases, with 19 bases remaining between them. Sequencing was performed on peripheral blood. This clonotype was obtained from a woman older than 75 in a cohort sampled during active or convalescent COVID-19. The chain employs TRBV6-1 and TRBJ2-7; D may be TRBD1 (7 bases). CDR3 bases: TGTGCCAGCAGTGAAGCCGCAGGAGGGGGCTTAGTGTACGAGCAGTACTTC. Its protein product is CASSEAAGGGLVYEQYF.